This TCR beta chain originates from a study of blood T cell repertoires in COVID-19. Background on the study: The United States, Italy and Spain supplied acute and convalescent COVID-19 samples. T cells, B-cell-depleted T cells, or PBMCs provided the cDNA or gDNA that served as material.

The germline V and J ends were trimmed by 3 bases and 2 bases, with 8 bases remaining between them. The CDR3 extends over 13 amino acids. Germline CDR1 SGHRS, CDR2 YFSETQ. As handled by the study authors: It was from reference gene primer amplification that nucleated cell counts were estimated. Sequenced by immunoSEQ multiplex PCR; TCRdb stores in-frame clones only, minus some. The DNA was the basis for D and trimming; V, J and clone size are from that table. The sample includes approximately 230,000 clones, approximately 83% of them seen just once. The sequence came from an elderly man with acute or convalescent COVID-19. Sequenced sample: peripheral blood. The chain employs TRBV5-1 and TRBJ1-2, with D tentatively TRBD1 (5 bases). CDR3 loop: CASSSDSNYGYTF. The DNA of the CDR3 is TGCGCCAGCAGCTCAGACAGCAACTATGGCTACACCTTC. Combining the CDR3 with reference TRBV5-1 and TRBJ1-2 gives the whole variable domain KAGVTQTPRYLIKTRGQQVTLSCSPISGHRSVSWYQQTPGQGLQFLFEYFSETQRNKGNFPGRFSGRQFSNSRSEMNVSTLELGDSALYLCASSSDSNYGYTFGSGTRLTVV.